This T cell receptor beta chain derives from a study of T cells in Graves' hyperthyroidism and ophthalmopathy. TCR beta CDR3 sequences were amplified from RNA transcripts. An initial round of RT-PCR targeting the TCR CDR3 relied on the HTBI primer set. TCRdb recomputed calls from the multiplex PCR reads with MiXCR, one row per CDR3 protein. This table has about 250,000 distinct CDR3 sequences, roughly 15% appearing once. This clonotype was detected ten times or more. This CDR3 has 12 residues. The germline V and J ends were trimmed by 7 bases and 3 bases, with 9 bases remaining between them. Material for sequencing was blood. The V call is TRBV12-3 or TRBV12-4, the J call TRBJ1-2; no clear D gene. This TCR came from a woman aged 50 to 60 with Graves' hyperthyroidism that later progressed to Graves' ophthalmopathy. CDR3 coding DNA: TGTGCCAGCACCCAGAGGGACTATGGCTACACCTTC. Its translation is CASTQRDYGYTF.